These 20 T cell receptor beta chains were all obtained from the same sample, sequenced in a study of blood T cell repertoires in COVID-19. The table came from immunoSEQ multiplex PCR; TCRdb's copy has only in-frame clones and leaves some out. The data hold tens of thousands of clones, with around 87% observed a single time. Sequencing was performed on peripheral blood. The receptors come from a male donor with acute or convalescent COVID-19.

The J gene is TRBJ1-4, the V gene TRBV27, with D unresolved. This CDR3 comprises 16 residues. Per germline, CDR1 MNHEY and CDR2 SMNVEV (reference sequence). V was trimmed by 5 bases and J by 3 bases, leaving 16 bases between them. Here the CDR3 reads CASSPLNGPANEKLFF. CDR3 DNA: TGTGCCAGCAGTCCGCTCAATGGGCCCGCTAATGAAAAACTGTTTTTT.

The V gene is TRBV29-1, the J gene TRBJ2-2; 7 bases line up with TRBD1. This CDR3 region has 12 residues. The V segment lost 6 bases and the J segment 6 bases; nucleotides outside the gene matches: 4. Germline assignment: CDR1 SQVTM and CDR2 ANQGSEA. CDR3: CSVTGVAGELFF. The DNA for the CDR3 is TGCAGCGTAACAGGGGTGGCCGGGGAGCTGTTTTTT.

The rearrangement joins TRBV6-5 to TRBJ1-5; 8 bases match TRBD1. Looked up from germline, CDR1 is MNHEY and CDR2 is SVGAGI. The CDR3 is 11 residues long. V trimming: 10 bases; J trimming: 5 bases; junction bases outside the gene matches: 1. In DNA form, the CDR3 reads TGTGCCACAGGGGGCCATCAGCCCCAGCATTTT. This gives the protein CATGGHQPQHF.

V is TRBV6-1 and J is TRBJ2-7; weak D call: TRBD2 (5 bases). Trimming stripped 2 bases from V and 5 bases from J, with 13 bases between. Germline CDR1 reads MNHNS; CDR2 reads SASEGT. This CDR3 is built from 14 residues. The DNA of the CDR3 is TGTGCCAGCAGTGAATCGGGGTATTTGAACGAGCAGTACTTC. It codes for CASSESGYLNEQYF.

This clone was seen a single time. The chain recombines TRBV27 with TRBJ1-2; D possibly corresponds to TRBD1 (5 bases). V lost 10 bases to trimming and J lost 6 bases, with 12 bases between them. The CDR3 length is 11 residues. The germline V gene encodes CDR1 MNHEY and CDR2 SMNVEV (reference sequence). The CDR3 reads CATGAGHGYTF. CDR3 nucleotides: TGTGCCACTGGGGCAGGGCATGGCTACACCTTC.

This clone was found once. The same CDR3 arises from other DNA sequences in this sample as well. CDR3 sequence reads: CASAGGGPTGEQYF. The CDR3, as DNA: TGTGCCTCTGCTGGGGGAGGGCCAACGGGGGAGCAGTACTTC. This chain uses TRBV28 with TRBJ2-7; 7 positions match TRBD2. J lost 7 bases, V lost 11 bases, and 17 bases had no gene match. The CDR3 is 14 amino acids. CDR1 MDHEN and CDR2 SYDVKM come from the germline V gene.

The chain combines TRBV5-6 with TRBJ1-1; D might be TRBD1 (6 bases). V lost 6 bases to trimming and J lost 3 bases, with 12 bases between them. Germline values: CDR1 SGHDT, CDR2 YYEEEE. CDR3 length equals 13 residues. CDR3 in amino acids: CASIKGGYTEAFF. DNA for the CDR3: TGTGCCAGCATCAAAGGGGGTTACACTGAAGCTTTCTTT.

V usage is TRBV5-1 and J usage is TRBJ2-7; no firm D call. Germline V gene data show CDR1 as SGHRS and CDR2 as YFSETQ. Trimming stripped 0 bases from V and 5 bases from J, with 15 bases between. There are 15 residues in the CDR3. CDR3 in DNA: TGCGCCAGCAGCTTGGAGACACCCAGGCTCCACGAGCAGTACTTC. Amino acid sequence: CASSLETPRLHEQYF.

J is TRBJ1-4 and V is TRBV5-8; the D is unclear. Germline CDR1 SGHTS, CDR2 YDEGEE. The CDR3 is 18 amino acids. V was clipped by 0 bases and J by 0 bases, with 15 bases between them. CDR3 protein: CASSLAGSTRPTNEKLFF. The DNA of the CDR3 is TGTGCCAGCAGCTTGGCCGGGTCAACACGACCAACTAATGAAAAACTGTTTTTT.

The V and J genes are TRBV3-1 (or the pseudogene TRBV3-2) and TRBJ1-4, with D maybe TRBD1 (5 bases). Trimming cost V 2 bases and J 7 bases, with 11 bases left between them. Germline V lookup: CDR1 LGHDT, CDR2 YNNKEL (reference sequence). The CDR3 extends over 14 amino acids. The CDR3 bases are TGTGCCAGCAGCCAACAGGGAGGCGGTGAAAAACTGTTTTTT. As protein: CASSQQGGGEKLFF.

The count of this clone is one. The chain has TRBV24-1 and TRBJ1-2; TRBD1 matches at 7 bases. Trimming took 9 bases from V and 8 from J; bases not matched to a gene: 8. The CDR3 loop spans 12 amino acids. The germline V gene encodes CDR1 KGHDR and CDR2 SFDVKD. The CDR3 DNA reads as TGTGCCACCGAGACAGGGATGGGCGGCTACACCTTC. As protein: CATETGMGGYTF.

This clone was seen only a few times. The chain links TRBV5-8 to TRBJ2-5; TRBD1 agrees at 7 bases. The germline gives CDR1 SGHTS, CDR2 YDEGEE. The CDR3 runs to 13 residues. V was pared by 4 bases and J by 4 bases, with 4 bases of the junction left unmatched. CDR3 DNA sequence: TGTGCCAGCAGCACAACAGGGGTAGAGACCCAGTACTTC. The encoded protein is CASSTTGVETQYF.

As DNA, the CDR3 is TGTGCCAGCAGCTTAGATAGTACCGCTACCTATAATTCACCCCTCCACTTT. Its translation: CASSLDSTATYNSPLHF. The chain joins TRBV7-2 to TRBJ1-6, with D unclear. The V end lost 1 base, the J end lost 2 bases, and 12 bases lay between the germline ends. The CDR3 covers 17 residues. In germline, CDR1 is SGHTA, CDR2 FQGNSA.

The V call is TRBV2, the J call TRBJ2-3, with 8 nucleotides matching TRBD1. Germline CDR1 is SNHLY and CDR2 is FYNNEI. Trimming removed 5 bases from V and 6 bases from J; junction bases left unmatched: 10. The CDR3 is made up of 15 amino acids. The CDR3 DNA reads TGTGCCAGCAGTTCGACAGGGGCGGAGAGGGATACGCAGTATTTT. Its translation is CASSSTGAERDTQYF.

This chain links TRBV11-3 with TRBJ2-1; the D gene is possibly TRBD2 (7 bases). CDR1 SGHNT and CDR2 YENEEA come from the germline V gene. Trimming removed 0 bases at V and 3 bases at J, with 9 bases between. There are 15 residues in the CDR3. The CDR3 coding sequence is TGTGCCAGCAGCTTAGAAGGGGGGGGCTACAATGAGCAGTTCTTC. Its translation is CASSLEGGGYNEQFF.

The chain employs TRBV27 and TRBJ2-2; D might be TRBD2 (6 bases). V gave up 4 bases and J gave up 4 bases, with 13 bases separating them. This CDR3 has 15 residues. CDR1 is MNHEY, CDR2 SMNVEV, per germline (reference sequence). This CDR3 reads CASSSRASATGELFF. The CDR3 bases are TGTGCCAGCAGTTCGCGGGCTAGCGCCACCGGGGAGCTGTTTTTT.

This clone was observed a single time. V usage is TRBV11-3 and J usage is TRBJ2-3; TRBD2 agrees at 13 bases. The CDR3 has 16 residues. The ends lost 4 bases at V and 6 bases at J; junction bases unmatched: 7. Germline V gene data show CDR1 as SGHNT and CDR2 as YENEEA. The CDR3 protein is CASSSILAGGMDTQYF. CDR3 sequence (DNA): TGTGCCAGCAGCTCCATACTAGCGGGGGGGATGGATACGCAGTATTTT.

V is TRBV29-1 and J is TRBJ2-3, with D perhaps TRBD1 (6 bases). Per germline, CDR1 SQVTM and CDR2 ANQGSEA. Trimming left V 4 bases short and J 2 bases short, with 13 bases between. The CDR3 is made up of 14 amino acids. CDR3 protein: CSVGGGGTTDTQYF. As DNA, the CDR3 is TGCAGCGTTGGAGGGGGTGGAACCACAGATACGCAGTATTTT.

V is TRBV24-1 and J is TRBJ1-2, with 7 positions matching TRBD1. The CDR3 has 14 residues. V lost 6 bases to trimming and J lost 2 bases; unmatched junction nucleotides: 5. Germline CDR1 is KGHDR and CDR2 is SFDVKD. CDR3 protein: CATSTGTANYGYTF. The DNA of the CDR3 is TGTGCCACCAGTACCGGGACAGCCAACTATGGCTACACCTTC.

The chain has TRBV7-8 and TRBJ1-5; the match to TRBD1 covers 8 bases. The CDR3 loop spans 16 amino acids. From germline, CDR1 is SGHVS and CDR2 FQNEAQ. V was pared by 3 bases and J by 8 bases, with 12 bases of the junction left unmatched. DNA for the CDR3: TGTGCCAGCAGCTTCGACAGGGGTGTTCGGGTGAAGCCCCAGCATTTT. Encoded protein: CASSFDRGVRVKPQHF.